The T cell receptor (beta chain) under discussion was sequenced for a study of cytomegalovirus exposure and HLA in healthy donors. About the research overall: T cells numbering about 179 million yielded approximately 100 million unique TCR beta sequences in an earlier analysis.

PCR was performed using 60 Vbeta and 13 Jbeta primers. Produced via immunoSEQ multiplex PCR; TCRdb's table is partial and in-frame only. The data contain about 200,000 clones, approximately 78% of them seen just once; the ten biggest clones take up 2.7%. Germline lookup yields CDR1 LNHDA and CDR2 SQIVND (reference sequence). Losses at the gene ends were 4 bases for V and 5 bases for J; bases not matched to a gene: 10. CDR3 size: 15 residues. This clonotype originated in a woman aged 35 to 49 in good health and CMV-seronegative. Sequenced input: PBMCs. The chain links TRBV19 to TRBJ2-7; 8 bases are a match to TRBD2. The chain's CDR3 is CASSTPGGGSNEQYF. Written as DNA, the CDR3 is TGTGCCAGTAGTACACCCGGCGGGGGGAGCAACGAGCAGTACTTC.